The entry below describes one T cell receptor beta chain. Generated by immunoSEQ multiplex PCR, the TCRdb table keeps only in-frame clones and is missing some. The sample includes roughly 80,000 clones, less than 90% of them seen just once. The sample comes from a study of blood T cell repertoires in COVID-19. V was pared by 5 bases and J by 4 bases, with 6 bases of the junction left unmatched. The CDR3 covers 15 residues. Germline CDR1 LNHNV, CDR2 YYDKDF (reference sequence). This receptor was identified in a man in his fifties or sixties with acute or convalescent COVID-19. Sequenced input: peripheral blood. This chain joins TRBV15 and TRBJ2-1; TRBD2 aligns across 9 bases. The CDR3 reads CATSPKTSGYNEQFF. CDR3 coding DNA: TGTGCCACCAGCCCTAAGACTAGCGGATACAATGAGCAGTTCTTC.